These T cell receptor beta chains were read from a single sample in a study of blood T cell repertoires in COVID-19. Here immunoSEQ multiplex PCR was the method, and the copy in TCRdb shows in-frame clones only, minus some. The sample has approximately 150,000 clones; 87% are singletons. The sequenced sample was PBMCs or T cells enriched from blood (not recorded which). These TCRs come from a human donor with acute COVID-19. The donor label of this sample is uncertain. The CDR3 runs from the conserved cysteine through the conserved F or W. D genes are given only for firm matches.

TRBV5-5	TRBJ1-2	TRBD1	TGTGCCAGCAGCTTGTACAGGGGTGGCTACACCTTC	CASSLYRGGYTF
TRBV4-1	TRBJ2-7	NA	TGCGCCAGCAGCCAGGCCCGGGGGGAGCAGTACTTC	CASSQARGEQYF
TRBV2	TRBJ1-2	NA	TGTGCCAGCACCGGGGAGGCGAAGGGGGGCTACACCTTC	CASTGEAKGGYTF
TRBV4-1	TRBJ1-4	NA	TGCGCCAGCAGCCACAGGACAGTTAATGAAAAACTGTTTTTT	CASSHRTVNEKLFF
TRBV5-1	TRBJ1-6	NA	TGCGCCAGCAGCTTCGACCGGAGAAATTCACCCCTCCACTTT	CASSFDRRNSPLHF
TRBV11-3	TRBJ2-1	TRBD1	TGTGCCAGCAGCGTTCGTTCCGGGACAGGGAACGATGAGCAGTTCTTC	CASSVRSGTGNDEQFF
TRBV19	TRBJ2-6	NA	TGTGCCAGTAGTATAGATCATTCCTCTGGGGCCAACGTCCTGACTTTC	CASSIDHSSGANVLTF
TRBV7-2	TRBJ2-1	TRBD2	TGTGCCAGCAGCTTAGAACTAGCGGGGGGGCATCCCTACAATGAGCAGTTCTTC	CASSLELAGGHPYNEQFF
TRBV5-1	TRBJ2-3	TRBD1	TGCGCCAGCAGCCGGGGGGACAGGGTGGACACAGATACGCAGTATTTT	CASSRGDRVDTDTQYF
TRBV20-1	TRBJ1-3	NA	TGCAGCACAGAATCTGGAAACACCATATATTTT	CSTESGNTIYF
TRBV2	TRBJ1-3	NA	TGTGCCAGCAGTGAGGGCAGGTACTCTGGAAACACCATATATTTT	CASSEGRYSGNTIYF
TRBV30	TRBJ2-7	NA	TGTGCCTGGAGTGTTGAACCGGAGCGGTACTTC	CAWSVEPERYF
TRBV30	TRBJ2-7	TRBD1	TGTGCCTGGGACAGGGTCTACGAGCAGTACTTC	CAWDRVYEQYF
TRBV29-1	TRBJ2-7	TRBD1	TGCAGCGTGGCCCAGGACAGGGGGCATGCCGGCTCCTACGAGCAGTACTTC	CSVAQDRGHAGSYEQYF
TRBV7-9	TRBJ2-5	NA	TGTGCCAGCAGCTTAGATCAGGGCTTTACCATGTACCAAGAGACCCAGTACTTC	CASSLDQGFTMYQETQYF
TRBV30	TRBJ2-2	TRBD1	TGTGCCCGGACAGGGGTCCTTAGCGGGGAGCTGTTTTTT	CARTGVLSGELFF
TRBV5-1	TRBJ1-4	TRBD1	TGCGCCAGCAGCTTGGGGGACAGGGCGGGTGAAAAACTGTTTTTT	CASSLGDRAGEKLFF
TRBV10-1	TRBJ2-1	TRBD1	TGCGCCAGCAGTGAGTCGGTAGGGGGCGGTGTTAATGAGCAGTTCTTC	CASSESVGGGVNEQFF
TRBV7-2	TRBJ1-1	TRBD1	TGTGCCAGCAGGCCCCACAGGGGGGTGAACACTGAAGCTTTCTTT	CASRPHRGVNTEAFF
TRBV6-5	TRBJ2-7	TRBD2	TGTGCCAGCAGCGGAGCGGGGACCTACGAGCAGTACTTC	CASSGAGTYEQYF
TRBV2	TRBJ2-1	NA	TGTGCCAGCTGGGAGGCGGTTTACAATGAGCAGTTCTTC	CASWEAVYNEQFF
TRBV18	TRBJ1-2	TRBD1	TGTGCCAGCTCCGGCAGGGGGTTAAGTGGCTACACCTTC	CASSGRGLSGYTF
TRBV4-2	TRBJ1-2	TRBD1	TGTGCCAGCAGCCAAGTAGGACAGGGGGGTGGCTACACCTTC	CASSQVGQGGGYTF
TRBV12-2	TRBJ1-1	NA	TGTGCAAGTCGCAAAGTCGACAGCACTGAAGCTTTCTTT	CASRKVDSTEAFF
TRBV5-1	TRBJ1-4	TRBD1	TGCGCCAGCAGCGCCGGACAGGCCGGGGTTGAAAAACTGTTTTTT	CASSAGQAGVEKLFF
TRBV7-8	TRBJ1-2	TRBD1	TGTGCCAGCAGCTTAATCTCTCGTGGGACAGGGGGATACACCTTC	CASSLISRGTGGYTF
TRBV4-2	TRBJ2-1	NA	TGTGCCAGCAGCCAAGAGCGGGGCAATGAGCAGTTCTTC	CASSQERGNEQFF
TRBV7-3	TRBJ2-3	TRBD2	TGTGCCAGCAGCCCGACGCGACTAGCGGGGGCGGATACGCAGTATTTT	CASSPTRLAGADTQYF
TRBV18	TRBJ2-3	NA	TGTGCCAGCTCACCCGGGACTCCCCAGGATACGCAGTATTTT	CASSPGTPQDTQYF